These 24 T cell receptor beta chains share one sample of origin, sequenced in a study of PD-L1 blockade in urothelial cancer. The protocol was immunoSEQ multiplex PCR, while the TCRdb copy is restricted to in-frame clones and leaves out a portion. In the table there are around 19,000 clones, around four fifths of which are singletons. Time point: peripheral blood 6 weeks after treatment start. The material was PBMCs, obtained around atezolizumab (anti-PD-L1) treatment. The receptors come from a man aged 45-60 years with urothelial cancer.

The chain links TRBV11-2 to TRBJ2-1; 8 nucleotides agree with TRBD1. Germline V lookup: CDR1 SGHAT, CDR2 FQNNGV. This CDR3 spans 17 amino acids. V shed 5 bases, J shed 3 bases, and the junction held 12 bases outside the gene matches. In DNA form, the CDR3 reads TGTGCCAGCAGCCAGGGACAGGCCCCGACCCACTACAATGAGCAGTTCTTC. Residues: CASSQGQAPTHYNEQFF.

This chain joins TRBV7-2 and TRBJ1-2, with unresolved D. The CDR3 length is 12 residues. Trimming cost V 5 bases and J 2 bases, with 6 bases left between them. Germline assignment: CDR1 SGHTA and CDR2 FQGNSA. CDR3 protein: CASSRGNYGYTF. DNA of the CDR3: TGTGCCAGCAGCCGGGGAAACTATGGCTACACCTTC. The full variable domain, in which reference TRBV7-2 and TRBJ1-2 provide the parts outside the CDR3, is GAGVSQSPSNKVTEKGKDVELRCDPISGHTALYWYRQSLGQGLEFLIYFQGNSAPDKSGLPSDRFSAERTGGSVSTLTIQRTQQEDSAVYLCASSRGNYGYTFGSGTRLTVV.

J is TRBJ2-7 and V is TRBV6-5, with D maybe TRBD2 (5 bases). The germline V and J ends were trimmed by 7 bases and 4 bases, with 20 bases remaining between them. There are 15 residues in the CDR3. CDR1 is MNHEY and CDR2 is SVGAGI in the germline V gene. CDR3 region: CASIPNPGRGYEQYF. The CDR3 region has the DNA TGTGCCAGCATCCCTAACCCAGGAAGAGGGTACGAGCAGTACTTC.

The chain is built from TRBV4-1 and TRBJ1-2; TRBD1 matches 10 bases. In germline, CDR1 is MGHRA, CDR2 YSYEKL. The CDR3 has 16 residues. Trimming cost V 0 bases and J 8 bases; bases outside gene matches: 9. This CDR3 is CASSQDRQGDRGGYTF. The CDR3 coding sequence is TGCGCCAGCAGCCAAGATAGACAGGGGGACAGGGGCGGCTACACCTTC.

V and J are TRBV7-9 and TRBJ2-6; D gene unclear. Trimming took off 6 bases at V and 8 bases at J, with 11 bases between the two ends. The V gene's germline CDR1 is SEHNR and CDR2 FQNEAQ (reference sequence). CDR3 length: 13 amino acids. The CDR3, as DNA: TGTGCCAGCAGAAGGAGCAACCCCAACGTCCTGACTTTC. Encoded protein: CASRRSNPNVLTF.

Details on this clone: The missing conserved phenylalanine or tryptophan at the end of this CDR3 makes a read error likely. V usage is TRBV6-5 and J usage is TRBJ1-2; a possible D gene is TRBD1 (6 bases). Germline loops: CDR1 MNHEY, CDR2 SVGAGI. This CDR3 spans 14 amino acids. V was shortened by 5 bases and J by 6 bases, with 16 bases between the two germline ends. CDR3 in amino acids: CASSNRARRNGYTL. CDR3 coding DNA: TGTGCCAGCAGTAACAGGGCCCGAAGGAATGGCTACACCCTC.

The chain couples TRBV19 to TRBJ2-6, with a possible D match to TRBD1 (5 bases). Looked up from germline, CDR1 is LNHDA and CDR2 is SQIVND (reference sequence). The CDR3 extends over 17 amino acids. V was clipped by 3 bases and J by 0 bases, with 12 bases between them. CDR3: CASSIGRARSGANVLTF. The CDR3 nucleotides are TGTGCCAGTAGTATCGGCAGGGCCCGCTCTGGGGCCAACGTCCTGACTTTC.

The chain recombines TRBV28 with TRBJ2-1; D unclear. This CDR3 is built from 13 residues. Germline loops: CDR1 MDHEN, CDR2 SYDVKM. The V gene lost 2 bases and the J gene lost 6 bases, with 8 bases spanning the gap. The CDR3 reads CASSLIVINEQFF. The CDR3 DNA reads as TGTGCCAGCAGTTTAATAGTGATCAATGAGCAGTTCTTC.

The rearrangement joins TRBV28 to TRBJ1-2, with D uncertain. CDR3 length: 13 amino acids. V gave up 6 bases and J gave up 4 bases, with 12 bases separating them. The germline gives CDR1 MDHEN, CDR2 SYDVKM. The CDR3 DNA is TGTGCCAGCAGGTCCGGCAGACTCTATGGCTACACCTTC. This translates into CASRSGRLYGYTF.

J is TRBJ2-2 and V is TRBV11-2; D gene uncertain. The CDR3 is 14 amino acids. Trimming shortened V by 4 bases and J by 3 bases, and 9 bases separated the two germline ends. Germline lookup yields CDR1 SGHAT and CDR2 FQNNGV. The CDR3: CASSYNRDTGELFF. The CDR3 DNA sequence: TGTGCCAGCAGCTATAACAGAGACACCGGGGAGCTGTTTTTT.

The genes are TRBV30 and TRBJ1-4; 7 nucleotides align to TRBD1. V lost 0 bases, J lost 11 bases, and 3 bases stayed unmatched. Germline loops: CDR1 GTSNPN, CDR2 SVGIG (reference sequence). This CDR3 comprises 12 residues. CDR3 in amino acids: CAWSVQGRKLFF. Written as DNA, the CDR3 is TGTGCCTGGAGTGTACAGGGGCGGAAACTGTTTTTT.

CDR3: CASSLKGQGLWEEQYV. CDR3 coding DNA: TGTGCCAGCAGCTTAAAGGGACAGGGGCTTTGGGAAGAGCAGTACGTC. This sequence joins TRBV7-9 and TRBJ2-7; 10 positions match TRBD1. Germline loops: CDR1 SEHNR, CDR2 FQNEAQ (reference sequence). The CDR3 is made up of 16 amino acids. J gave up 7 bases and V 2 bases, and 11 bases lay outside the gene matches.

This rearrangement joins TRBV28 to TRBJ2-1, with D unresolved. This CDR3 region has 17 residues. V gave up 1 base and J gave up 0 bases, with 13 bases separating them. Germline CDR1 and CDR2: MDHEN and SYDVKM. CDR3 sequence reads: CASSLLGSTNSYNEQFF. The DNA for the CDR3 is TGTGCCAGCAGTTTATTAGGCAGTACTAACTCCTACAATGAGCAGTTCTTC.

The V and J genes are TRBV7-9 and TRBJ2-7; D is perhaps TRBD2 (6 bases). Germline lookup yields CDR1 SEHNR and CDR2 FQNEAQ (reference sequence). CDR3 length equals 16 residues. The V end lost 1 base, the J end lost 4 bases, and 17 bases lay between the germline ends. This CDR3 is CASSLGGRGLGYEQYV. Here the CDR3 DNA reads TGTGCCAGCAGCTTAGGTGGTAGGGGACTGGGTTACGAGCAGTACGTC.

The CDR3 loop is CASSDIRGRTEAFF. In DNA, the CDR3 is TGTGCCAGCAGTGATATCAGGGGAAGGACTGAAGCTTTCTTT. The chain recombines TRBV25-1 with TRBJ1-1; possibly TRBD1 for D (6 bases). Germline V gene lookup returns CDR1 MGHDK and CDR2 SYGVNS. This CDR3 is 14 amino acids long. V gave up 3 bases and J gave up 5 bases, with 13 bases separating them.

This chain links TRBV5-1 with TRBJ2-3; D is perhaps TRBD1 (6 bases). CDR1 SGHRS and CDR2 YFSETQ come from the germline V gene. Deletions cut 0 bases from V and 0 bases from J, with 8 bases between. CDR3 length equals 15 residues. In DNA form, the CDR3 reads TGCGCCAGCAGCTTGGGACAGGTCAGCACAGATACGCAGTATTTT. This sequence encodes CASSLGQVSTDTQYF. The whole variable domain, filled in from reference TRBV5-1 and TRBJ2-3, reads KAGVTQTPRYLIKTRGQQVTLSCSPISGHRSVSWYQQTPGQGLQFLFEYFSETQRNKGNFPGRFSGRQFSNSRSEMNVSTLELGDSALYLCASSLGQVSTDTQYFGPGTRLTVL.

The CDR3 DNA is TGTGCCAGCAGCTCCCGCGAGGGCTGGTACGAGCAGTACGTC. Translated: CASSSREGWYEQYV. This rearrangement joins TRBV7-2 to TRBJ2-7, with a possible D match to TRBD2 (5 bases). V lost 4 bases and J lost 4, with 14 bases in between. Per the germline V gene, CDR1 is SGHTA and CDR2 is FQGNSA. The CDR3 covers 14 residues.

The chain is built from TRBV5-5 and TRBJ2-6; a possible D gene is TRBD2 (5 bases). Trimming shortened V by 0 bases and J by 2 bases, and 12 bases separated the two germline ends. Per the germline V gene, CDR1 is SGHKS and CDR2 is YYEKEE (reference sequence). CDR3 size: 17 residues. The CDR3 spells CASSLAPSSAGANVLTF. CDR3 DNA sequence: TGTGCCAGCAGCTTGGCCCCGAGTAGCGCTGGGGCCAACGTCCTGACTTTC.

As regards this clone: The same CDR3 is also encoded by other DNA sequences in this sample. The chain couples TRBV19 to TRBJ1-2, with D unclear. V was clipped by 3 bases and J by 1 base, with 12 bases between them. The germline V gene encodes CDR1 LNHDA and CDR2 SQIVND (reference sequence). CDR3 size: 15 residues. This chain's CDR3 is CASSISRTGNYGYTF. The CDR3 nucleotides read TGTGCCAGTAGTATTTCCCGGACTGGTAACTATGGCTACACCTTC.

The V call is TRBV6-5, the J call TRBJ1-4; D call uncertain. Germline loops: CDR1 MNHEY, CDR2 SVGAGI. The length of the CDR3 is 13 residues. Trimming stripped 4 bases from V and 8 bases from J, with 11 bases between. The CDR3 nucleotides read TGTGCCAGCAGTTGGTCGGGGAGAGAAAAACTGTTTTTT. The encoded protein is CASSWSGREKLFF.

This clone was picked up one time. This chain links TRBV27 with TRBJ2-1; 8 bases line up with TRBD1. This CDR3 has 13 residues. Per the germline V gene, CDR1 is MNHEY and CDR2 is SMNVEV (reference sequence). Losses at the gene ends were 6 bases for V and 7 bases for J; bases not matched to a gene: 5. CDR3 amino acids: CASRPTGGNEQFF. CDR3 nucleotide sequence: TGTGCCAGCAGGCCTACAGGGGGGAATGAGCAGTTCTTC.

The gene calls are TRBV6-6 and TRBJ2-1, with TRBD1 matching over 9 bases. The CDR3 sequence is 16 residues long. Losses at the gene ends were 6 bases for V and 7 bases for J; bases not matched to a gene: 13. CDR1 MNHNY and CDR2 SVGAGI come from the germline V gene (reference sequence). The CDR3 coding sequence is TGTGCCAGCAGACAGGACAGGGGACGTATCTTAAATGAGCAGTTCTTC. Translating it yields CASRQDRGRILNEQFF.

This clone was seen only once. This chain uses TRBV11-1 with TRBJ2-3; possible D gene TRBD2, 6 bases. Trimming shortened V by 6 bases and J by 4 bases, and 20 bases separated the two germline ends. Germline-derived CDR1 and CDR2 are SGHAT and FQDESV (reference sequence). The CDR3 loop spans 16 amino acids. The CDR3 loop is CASRRLRAGPADTQYF. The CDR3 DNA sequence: TGTGCCAGCAGGCGTCTGAGGGCGGGACCGGCAGATACGCAGTATTTT.

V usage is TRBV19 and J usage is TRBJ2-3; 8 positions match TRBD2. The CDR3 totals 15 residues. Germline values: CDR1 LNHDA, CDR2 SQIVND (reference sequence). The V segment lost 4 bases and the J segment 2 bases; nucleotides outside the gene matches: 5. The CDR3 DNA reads TGTGCCAGTAGTACGCAAGCGGGGGTCACAGATACGCAGTATTTT. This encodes CASSTQAGVTDTQYF.